The rows below give T cell receptor beta chains drawn from one sample of a study of graft-versus-host responses after intestinal transplantation. Some clones are missing from TCRdb's copy, which holds only in-frame ones; the method was immunoSEQ multiplex PCR. Seen here are 100,000 to 140,000 clones, about nine tenths observed once, and the top ten hold about 0.75%. These receptors' targets are unknown. The specimen was unstimulated CD4+ T cells sorted from spleen or lymph node cells, collected before transplant. The source is a human donor who was the organ donor for an intestinal transplant. Both conserved end residues are part of each CDR3. A D gene is named only where the DNA matches it firmly. Size is omitted from some rows. Given values are once, few, many or a class for expanded clones.

size,J,D,V,CDR3,DNA
NA,TRBJ1-1,NA,TRBV25-1,CASSAGTIAYPEAFF,TGTGCCAGCAGCGCCGGGACAATAGCGTACCCTGAAGCTTTCTTT
NA,TRBJ1-6,TRBD1,TRBV27,CASRRTGSSYNSPLHF,TGTGCCAGCAGGCGGACAGGCAGCTCCTATAATTCACCCCTCCACTTT
NA,TRBJ1-1,NA,TRBV5-1,CASSSGTRLTEAFF,TGCGCCAGCAGCTCCGGTACTCGGTTGACTGAAGCTTTCTTT
NA,TRBJ1-6,NA,TRBV5-6,CASSLGDRANSPLHF,TGTGCCAGCAGCTTGGGGGATAGGGCTAATTCACCCCTCCACTTT
NA,TRBJ2-3,NA,TRBV28,CASSLNQGSTDAQYF,TGTGCCAGCAGTTTAAATCAAGGTAGCACAGATGCGCAGTATTTT
NA,TRBJ1-1,NA,TRBV7-9,CASTVGNTEAFF,TGTGCCAGCACGGTAGGGAACACTGAAGCTTTCTTT
NA,TRBJ1-2,NA,TRBV27,CASRGLGGGYTF,TGTGCCAGCAGGGGACTCGGGGGTGGCTACACCTTC
NA,TRBJ2-7,TRBD2,TRBV18,CASSPPVTSGIFEQYF,TGTGCCAGCTCACCACCTGTGACTAGCGGGATCTTCGAGCAGTACTTC
NA,TRBJ1-1,NA,TRBV11-2,CASSRTVQNTEAFF,TGTGCCAGCAGCAGAACGGTACAGAACACTGAAGCTTTCTTT
NA,TRBJ2-5,NA,TRBV5-1,CASSLDKGRETQYF,TGCGCCAGCAGCTTAGATAAGGGCAGGGAGACCCAGTACTTC
NA,TRBJ1-5,NA,TRBV5-4,CASSVDGGRQPQHF,TGTGCCAGCAGCGTTGACGGGGGCAGGCAGCCCCAGCATTTT
NA,TRBJ2-3,NA,TRBV20-1,CSAWGDTQYF,TGCAGTGCGTGGGGAGATACGCAGTATTTT
NA,TRBJ1-1,TRBD1,TRBV11-3,CASSTRQGSWDTEAFF,TGTGCCAGCAGCACGAGACAGGGGAGTTGGGACACTGAAGCTTTCTTT
NA,TRBJ2-3,NA,TRBV7-9,CASSPWAGGTDTQYF,TGTGCCAGCAGCCCTTGGGCAGGGGGCACAGATACGCAGTATTTT
NA,TRBJ2-7,TRBD2,TRBV5-5,CASSLVGGSGEQYF,TGTGCCAGCAGCTTGGTTGGCGGGAGTGGCGAGCAGTACTTC
NA,TRBJ2-7,NA,TRBV2,CASSAQVFDEQYF,TGTGCCAGCAGCGCTCAGGTTTTCGACGAGCAGTACTTC
NA,TRBJ2-1,NA,TRBV2,CASSVNSGNEQFF,TGTGCCAGCAGTGTTAATAGTGGCAATGAGCAGTTCTTC
NA,TRBJ2-7,NA,TRBV5-1,CASSLGQVGHEQYF,TGCGCCAGCAGCTTGGGACAGGTGGGCCACGAGCAGTACTTC
NA,TRBJ2-7,NA,TRBV5-1,CASSLGQSSFSYEQYF,TGCGCCAGCAGCTTGGGGCAGTCTTCTTTCTCCTACGAGCAGTACTTC
once,TRBJ2-7,NA,TRBV4-1,CASSQEPPGMLGYEQYF,TGCGCCAGCAGCCAAGAACCCCCGGGGATGTTAGGCTACGAGCAGTACTTC
NA,TRBJ1-5,TRBD1,TRBV12-5,CASGSQGNNQPQHF,TGTGCTAGTGGTTCACAGGGGAACAATCAGCCCCAGCATTTT
once,TRBJ2-5,TRBD2,TRBV5-4,CASSLVPSGNSLGTQYF,TGTGCCAGCAGCTTGGTTCCTAGCGGGAACTCATTGGGGACCCAGTACTTC
NA,TRBJ2-5,TRBD2,TRBV18,CASSPGLGETQYF,TGTGCCAGCTCACCCGGACTAGGTGAGACCCAGTACTTC
NA,TRBJ1-2,TRBD1,TRBV7-9,CASSYTGQDGYTF,TGTGCCAGCAGCTATACGGGACAGGATGGCTACACCTTC
NA,TRBJ2-7,TRBD2,TRBV11-2,CASTASGGIYEQYF,TGTGCCAGCACCGCGAGCGGGGGCATTTACGAGCAGTACTTC
once,TRBJ2-5,NA,TRBV6-1,CASSATVRTQYF,TGTGCCAGCAGTGCCACAGTGCGGACCCAGTACTTC
once,TRBJ2-2,NA,TRBV5-1,CASRTQGLTGELFF,TGCGCCAGCAGGACTCAAGGGTTGACCGGGGAGCTGTTTTTT